What follows are 17 T cell receptor beta chains derived from one specimen sequenced in a study of blood T cell repertoires in COVID-19. Data came from immunoSEQ multiplex PCR; TCRdb stores just in-frame clones and leaves some out. Here the sample spans roughly 230,000 clones, approximately 80% being singletons. What was sequenced was peripheral blood. All receptors come from a woman aged 60 to 75 with active or convalescent COVID-19.

The chain links TRBV6-5 to TRBJ1-2, with 11 bases fitting TRBD1. Looked up from germline, CDR1 is MNHEY and CDR2 is SVGAGI. Trimming took 8 bases from V and 4 from J; bases not matched to a gene: 3. The CDR3 loop spans 13 amino acids. CDR3 nucleotides: TGTGCCAGCGGGACAGGGGGAATCTATGGCTACACCTTC. It is translated as CASGTGGIYGYTF.

The chain is built from TRBV3-1 (or the pseudogene TRBV3-2) and TRBJ2-3; TRBD2 matches 12 bases. Per the germline V gene, CDR1 is LGHDT and CDR2 is YNNKEL (reference sequence). V was clipped by 2 bases and J by 1 base; unmatched bases: 19. The CDR3 covers 22 residues. CDR3 loop: CASSQPRRPSSGGAGGTDTQYF. The CDR3 bases are TGTGCCAGCAGCCAACCACGGCGGCCTTCTAGCGGGGGGGCCGGGGGCACAGATACGCAGTATTTT.

This clone was seen a single time. This sequence joins TRBV3-1 (or the pseudogene TRBV3-2) and TRBJ1-5, with D maybe TRBD1 (5 bases). Germline V lookup: CDR1 LGHDT, CDR2 YNNKEL (reference sequence). Trimming stripped 0 bases from V and 2 bases from J, with 14 bases between. CDR3 length equals 17 residues. This chain's CDR3 is CASSQDSGVTGNQPQHF. The CDR3, as DNA: TGTGCCAGCAGCCAAGATTCGGGGGTTACCGGCAATCAGCCCCAGCATTTT.

The table lists this clone with a count of one. V and J are TRBV5-1 and TRBJ1-2, with 10 positions matching TRBD1. In germline, CDR1 is SGHRS, CDR2 YFSETQ. J was trimmed by 11 bases and V by 4 bases; bases with no gene match: 11. The CDR3 runs 14 residues. This chain's CDR3 is CASSTTPGQGTYTF. CDR3 nucleotide sequence: TGCGCCAGCAGCACCACGCCGGGACAGGGGACGTACACCTTC.

The V gene is TRBV3-1 (or the pseudogene TRBV3-2), the J gene TRBJ2-1; D gene uncertain. Trimming took 1 base from V and 8 from J, leaving 15 bases between them. The germline V gene encodes CDR1 LGHDT and CDR2 YNNKEL (reference sequence). The CDR3 consists of 15 residues. The CDR3 reads CASSQVSVQGDEQFF. CDR3 coding DNA: TGTGCCAGCAGCCAAGTAAGCGTACAAGGCGATGAGCAGTTCTTC.

Concerning this clone: Other DNA sequences from this sample encode an identical CDR3 as well. This chain joins TRBV19 and TRBJ2-3; 8 bases match TRBD2. V lost 6 bases, J lost 2 bases, and 1 base stayed unmatched. Germline V gene data show CDR1 as LNHDA and CDR2 as SQIVND (reference sequence). This CDR3 is 13 amino acids long. The CDR3 region is CASSGGVTDTQYF. In DNA, the CDR3 is TGTGCCAGTAGCGGGGGGGTCACAGATACGCAGTATTTT.

The chain links TRBV7-2 to TRBJ2-6; D is ambiguous. Germline CDR1 SGHTA, CDR2 FQGNSA. There are 15 residues in the CDR3. Trimming shortened V by 1 base and J by 0 bases, and 4 bases separated the two germline ends. CDR3 in DNA: TGTGCCAGCAGCTTAGGCAGCTCTGGGGCCAACGTCCTGACTTTC. The encoded protein is CASSLGSSGANVLTF. The full variable domain, in which reference TRBV7-2 and TRBJ2-6 provide the parts outside the CDR3, is GAGVSQSPSNKVTEKGKDVELRCDPISGHTALYWYRQSLGQGLEFLIYFQGNSAPDKSGLPSDRFSAERTGGSVSTLTIQRTQQEDSAVYLCASSLGSSGANVLTFGAGSRLTVL.

The sample holds a few counts of this clone. CDR3 loop: CASSQGWQAGPYNSPLHF. The DNA for the CDR3 is TGTGCCAGCAGCCAAGGGTGGCAGGCTGGCCCCTATAATTCACCCCTCCACTTT. This chain uses TRBV3-1 (or the pseudogene TRBV3-2) with TRBJ1-6, with D uncertain. V was cut by 1 base and J by 2 bases, with 15 bases left in between. This CDR3 is 18 amino acids long. Germline CDR1 reads LGHDT; CDR2 reads YNNKEL (reference sequence).

V and J are TRBV28 and TRBJ1-1, with TRBD1 identical over 8 bases. V was pared by 5 bases and J by 4 bases, with 3 bases of the junction left unmatched. In germline, CDR1 is MDHEN, CDR2 SYDVKM. The CDR3 extends over 13 amino acids. The CDR3 loop is CASSHDRGTEAFF. The CDR3 DNA reads TGTGCCAGCAGTCACGACAGGGGCACTGAAGCTTTCTTT.

The chain recombines TRBV19 with TRBJ1-1, with D uncertain. Trimming left V 8 bases short and J 2 bases short, with 15 bases between. Germline CDR1 and CDR2: LNHDA and SQIVND (reference sequence). The CDR3 runs 14 residues. CDR3 DNA sequence: TGTGCCAGTGCCCCTCGAGGGAAAAACACTGAAGCTTTCTTT. Translating it yields CASAPRGKNTEAFF.

The chain couples TRBV19 to TRBJ1-2; 12 bases match TRBD1. In germline, CDR1 is LNHDA, CDR2 SQIVND (reference sequence). The CDR3 loop spans 15 amino acids. Trimming removed 3 bases from V and 5 bases from J; junction bases left unmatched: 4. DNA of the CDR3: TGTGCCAGTAGTATGGGGGGACAGGGGGCGTATGGCTACACCTTC. Its translation is CASSMGGQGAYGYTF.

This clone was detected only once. The V gene is TRBV29-1, the J gene TRBJ1-2; D remains unclear. Per germline, CDR1 SQVTM and CDR2 ANQGSEA. V was shortened by 3 bases and J by 8 bases, with 4 bases between the two germline ends. The CDR3 extends over 9 amino acids. The CDR3 nucleotides read TGCAGCGTTGAGCGAGGCTACACCTTC. As protein: CSVERGYTF.

This chain connects TRBV6-1 to TRBJ2-5; 8 bases agree with TRBD1. After removal of 6 bases from V and 4 bases from J, the junction contained 13 bases not matched to a gene. There are 16 residues in the CDR3. Germline CDR1 MNHNS, CDR2 SASEGT. The CDR3 loop reads CASRELTGRGRETQYF. The CDR3 nucleotides read TGTGCCAGCAGGGAACTTACGGGCAGGGGGCGAGAGACCCAGTACTTC.

The J gene is TRBJ1-3, the V gene TRBV6-6; D is undetermined. Germline lookup yields CDR1 MNHNY and CDR2 SVGAGI (reference sequence). The CDR3 spans 15 residues. The V gene lost 5 bases and the J gene lost 7 bases, with 18 bases spanning the gap. The CDR3: CASSPRVQGGNTIYF. The CDR3 DNA sequence: TGTGCCAGCAGTCCGCGGGTCCAAGGAGGGAACACCATATATTTT.

This clone was seen many times. This chain links TRBV2 with TRBJ2-1; 15 positions agree with TRBD2. Germline V CDR1 and CDR2: SNHLY, FYNNEI. The CDR3 length is 17 residues. Trimming took 6 bases from V and 0 from J; bases not matched to a gene: 3. Here the CDR3 DNA reads TGTGCCAGCAGGGAGGGACTAGCGGGAGGCTCCTACAATGAGCAGTTCTTC. It encodes CASREGLAGGSYNEQFF.

This clone showed up just once. The V call is TRBV30, the J call TRBJ2-3; D is unclear. The germline V gene encodes CDR1 GTSNPN and CDR2 SVGIG (reference sequence). V dropped 4 bases and J dropped 2 bases, with 7 bases sitting between them. The CDR3 consists of 12 residues. The CDR3 DNA follows: TGTGCCTGGAAATTAGACACAGATACGCAGTATTTT. Translated, it gives CAWKLDTDTQYF. Drawing the rest from reference TRBV30 and TRBJ2-3, the complete variable domain is SQTIHQWPATLVQPVGSPLSLECTVEGTSNPNLYWYRQAAGRGLQLLFYSVGIGQISSEVPQNLSASRPQDRQFILSSKKLLLSDSGFYLCAWKLDTDTQYFGPGTRLTVL.

The V gene is TRBV29-1, the J gene TRBJ2-6; 7 positions match TRBD2. V shed 2 bases, J shed 17 bases, and the junction held 9 bases outside the gene matches. The CDR3 spans 12 residues. The germline V gene encodes CDR1 SQVTM and CDR2 ANQGSEA. CDR3 bases: TGCAGCGTTGAAAACGCGGGAGAGGCGTTGACTTTC. Its protein product is CSVENAGEALTF.